This TCR beta chain was recorded in a study of OX40 agonist ivuxolimab in advanced cancers. Study in general: Treatment of patients was with ivuxolimab, an agonistic anti-OX40 (CD134) antibody.

Produced via immunoSEQ multiplex PCR; TCRdb's table is partial and in-frame only. The table shows over 95,000 clones, with 91% occurring only once. Sequenced material: CD4+ or CD8+ T cells sorted from blood, taken in a trial of the OX40 agonist ivuxolimab. The source is an adult with an advanced solid tumor such as melanoma, head and neck, liver or kidney cancer.

CDR3 sequence: CASSSQPLLQETQYF. CDR3 DNA: TGTGCCAGCAGTTCGCAGCCTCTACTCCAAGAGACCCAGTACTTC. J is TRBJ2-5 and V is TRBV27; no clear D. This CDR3 comprises 15 residues. V was clipped by 4 bases and J by 1 base, with 13 bases between them. Germline CDR1 reads MNHEY; CDR2 reads SMNVEV (reference sequence).